The source of this T cell receptor beta chain is a study of a mutant IDH1 vaccine in newly diagnosed glioma. About the research overall: It was radiotherapy, temozolomide, or both that patients received previously, with most receiving both.

On this clone itself: The antigen is not known.

Time point described: week 5, during vaccination. Every single dose of the vaccine, 300 ug of mutant IDH1 20-mer peptide, came with topical imiquimod. Profiled with immunoSEQ multiplex PCR; TCRdb holds only in-frame clones, not every one. The table lists approximately 26,000 clones, more than 65% of them singletons. The CDR3 contains 16 residues. V trimming: 5 bases; J trimming: 0 bases; junction bases outside the gene matches: 5. CDR1 is LNHNV, CDR2 YYDKDF, per germline (reference sequence). The chain links TRBV15 to TRBJ1-2, with TRBD1 identical over 11 bases. This TCR was sampled from a middle-aged man with glioma. Some clones in this sample may be carry-over from other donors' samples. This specimen consisted of PBMCs, obtained from a glioma patient whose treatment included an IDH1 peptide vaccine. The CDR3 DNA reads TGTGCCACCAGCCCCGGGGACAGGGGGTCTAACTATGGCTACACCTTC. Protein sequence: CATSPGDRGSNYGYTF.